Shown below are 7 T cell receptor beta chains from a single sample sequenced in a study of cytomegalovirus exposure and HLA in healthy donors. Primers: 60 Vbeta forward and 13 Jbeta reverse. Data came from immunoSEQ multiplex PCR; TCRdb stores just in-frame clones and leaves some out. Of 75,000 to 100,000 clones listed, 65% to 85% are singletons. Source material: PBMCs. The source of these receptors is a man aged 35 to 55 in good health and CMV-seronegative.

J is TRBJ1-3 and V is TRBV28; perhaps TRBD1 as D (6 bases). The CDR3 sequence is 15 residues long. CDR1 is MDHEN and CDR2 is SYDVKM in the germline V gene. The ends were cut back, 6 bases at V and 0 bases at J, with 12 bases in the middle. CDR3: CASRSQGYSGNTIYF. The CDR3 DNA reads TGTGCCAGCAGGTCACAGGGATACTCTGGAAACACCATATATTTT.

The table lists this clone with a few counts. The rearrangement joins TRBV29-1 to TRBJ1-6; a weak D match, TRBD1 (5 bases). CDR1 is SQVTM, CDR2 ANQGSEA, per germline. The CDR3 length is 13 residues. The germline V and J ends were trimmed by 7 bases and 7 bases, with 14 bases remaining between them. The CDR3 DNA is TGCAGCGCGCGGGACCTCCCCAATTCACCCCTCCACTTT. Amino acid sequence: CSARDLPNSPLHF.

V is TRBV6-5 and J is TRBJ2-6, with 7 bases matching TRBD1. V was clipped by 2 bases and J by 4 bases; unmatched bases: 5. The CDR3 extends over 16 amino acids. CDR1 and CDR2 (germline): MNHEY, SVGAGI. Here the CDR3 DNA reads TGTGCCAGCAGTTACGCGAGGGGGCTCGGGGCCAACGTCCTGACTTTC. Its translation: CASSYARGLGANVLTF.

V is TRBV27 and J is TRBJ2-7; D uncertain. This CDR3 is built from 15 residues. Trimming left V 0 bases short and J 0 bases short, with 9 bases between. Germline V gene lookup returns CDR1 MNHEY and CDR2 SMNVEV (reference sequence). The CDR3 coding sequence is TGTGCCAGCAGTTTATCCGCGGCTAGCTCCTACGAGCAGTACTTC. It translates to CASSLSAASSYEQYF.

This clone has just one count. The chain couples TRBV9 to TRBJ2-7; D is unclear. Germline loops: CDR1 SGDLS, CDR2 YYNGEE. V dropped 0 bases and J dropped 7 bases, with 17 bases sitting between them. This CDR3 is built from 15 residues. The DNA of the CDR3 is TGTGCCAGCAGCGTAGGGTTCAGGAACTTTGTAGAGCAGTACTTC. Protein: CASSVGFRNFVEQYF.

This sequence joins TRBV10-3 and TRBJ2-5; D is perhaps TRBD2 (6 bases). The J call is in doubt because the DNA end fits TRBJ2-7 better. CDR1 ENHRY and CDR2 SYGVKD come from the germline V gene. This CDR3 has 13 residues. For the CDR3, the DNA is TGTGCCATCAGTGAGGGACTAAGTTACGAGCAGTACTTC. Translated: CAISEGLSYEQYF.

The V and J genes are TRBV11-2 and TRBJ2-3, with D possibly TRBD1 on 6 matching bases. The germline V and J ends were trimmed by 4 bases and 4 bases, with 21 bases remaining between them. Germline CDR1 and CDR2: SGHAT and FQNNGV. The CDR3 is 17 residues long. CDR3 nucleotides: TGTGCCAGCAGCTCCCACCAGGGGCCCGGTGGGGCAGATACGCAGTATTTT. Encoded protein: CASSSHQGPGGADTQYF.